The 12 T cell receptor beta chains listed next were all sequenced from one sample in a study of blood T cells in healthy people across ages. Primed by a sample-barcoded 5' primer and a J-beta primer mix, a second PCR proceeded for roughly 6 to 12 cycles. TCRdb reprocessed the 5' RACE reads via MiXCR and lists one record per CDR3 protein. This table holds fewer than 1,200,000 distinct CDR3 sequences, under 30% found once. These same records also appear under a second study, on T cells of mothers and their children.

Sequencing input: blood. The origin of the receptors is a girl aged 2-10 years in good health.

The table lists this clonotype with many counts. The CDR3 loop is CASSFSYGYTF. The DNA of the CDR3 is TGTGCCAGCAGCTTCTCCTATGGCTACACCTTC. The genes are TRBV11-2 and TRBJ1-2, with D hard to call. The CDR3 is 11 residues long. Germline V gene lookup returns CDR1 SGHAT and CDR2 FQNNGV. V dropped 3 bases and J dropped 4 bases, with 3 bases sitting between them.

In this sample, this clonotype turned up a few times. The genes are TRBV29-1 and TRBJ2-1; TRBD2 agrees at 7 bases. With V trimmed by 2 bases and J by 5 bases, 15 bases remained unmatched. The CDR3 is 17 residues long. The germline V gene has CDR1 SQVTM and CDR2 ANQGSEA. Here the CDR3 reads CSVEKPPPGGAHNEQFF. DNA of the CDR3: TGCAGCGTTGAAAAGCCCCCTCCGGGAGGCGCCCACAATGAGCAGTTCTTC.

The chain has TRBV7-2 and TRBJ2-3, with D unresolved. From germline, CDR1 is SGHTA and CDR2 FQGNSA. The CDR3 has 15 amino acids. The ends were cut back, 0 bases at V and 3 bases at J, with 10 bases in the middle. As DNA, the CDR3 is TGTGCCAGCAGCTTAGCGCGTCAGGTGACAGATACGCAGTATTTT. Its translation is CASSLARQVTDTQYF.

In its sample, this clonotype was seen a few times. The V and J genes are TRBV9 and TRBJ2-5, with 10 bases matching TRBD2. Germline assignment: CDR1 SGDLS and CDR2 YYNGEE. The length of the CDR3 is 17 residues. V shed 0 bases, J shed 4 bases, and the junction held 9 bases outside the gene matches. The CDR3 loop reads CASSVEIAGGGGETQYF. DNA for the CDR3: TGTGCCAGCAGCGTAGAAATAGCGGGGGGAGGTGGAGAGACCCAGTACTTC.

The chain uses TRBV12-3 or TRBV12-4 and TRBJ2-2; D is unresolved. The CDR3 runs to 19 residues. V lost 6 bases to trimming and J lost 1 base, with 24 bases between them. CDR3 in DNA: TGTGCCAGCAGCAAGGTTGATCCAGCCCCCCCGTTGAACACCGGGGAGCTGTTTTTT. Encoded protein: CASSKVDPAPPLNTGELFF.

The V and J genes are TRBV27 and TRBJ1-4, with unresolved D. Trimming cost V 3 bases and J 0 bases, with 8 bases left between them. The CDR3 length is 15 residues. In germline, CDR1 is MNHEY, CDR2 SMNVEV (reference sequence). The CDR3 spells CASSLTQATNEKLFF. For the CDR3, the DNA is TGTGCCAGCAGTTTGACACAAGCAACTAATGAAAAACTGTTTTTT.

The chain combines TRBV4-1 with TRBJ2-3, with unresolved D. CDR1 is MGHRA and CDR2 is YSYEKL in the germline V gene. This CDR3 has 13 amino acids. The germline V and J ends were trimmed by 2 bases and 3 bases, with 6 bases remaining between them. This CDR3 reads CASSQNPTDTQYF. CDR3 in DNA: TGCGCCAGCAGCCAAAACCCGACAGATACGCAGTATTTT.

This clonotype has more than one count but fewer than ten. The chain recombines TRBV9 with TRBJ1-2; no clear D gene. Trimming cost V 1 base and J 5 bases, with 21 bases left between them. The CDR3 consists of 17 residues. CDR1 and CDR2 (germline): SGDLS, YYNGEE. The CDR3 DNA sequence: TGTGCCAGCAGCGTAAGCCCACAGCAGGAGGAAATGTATGGCTACACCTTC. Amino acid sequence: CASSVSPQQEEMYGYTF.

The rearrangement uses TRBV9 and TRBJ1-4; D is undetermined. V lost 2 bases and J 7 bases, leaving 9 bases between the germline ends. Germline V gene data show CDR1 as SGDLS and CDR2 as YYNGEE. CDR3 size: 13 residues. The CDR3 DNA follows: TGTGCCAGCAGCGTGTCACCGGGTGAAAAACTGTTTTTT. This gives the protein CASSVSPGEKLFF.

This clonotype was observed a handful of times. The chain uses TRBV9 and TRBJ2-5; D gene unclear. The V gene lost 2 bases and the J gene lost 5 bases, with 7 bases spanning the gap. The germline CDR1 and CDR2 sequences are SGDLS and YYNGEE. This CDR3 contains 12 residues. The CDR3 DNA reads as TGTGCCAGCAGCGTCAATTTCGAGACCCAGTACTTC. Translating gives CASSVNFETQYF.

In its sample, this clonotype was seen a few times. The chain has TRBV4-2 and TRBJ2-7; a weak D match, TRBD2 (5 bases). The ends were cut back, 1 base at V and 0 bases at J, with 13 bases in the middle. This CDR3 has 16 residues. Germline V lookup: CDR1 LGHNA, CDR2 YNFKEQ. The CDR3 loop is CASSQVTGISSYEQYF. In DNA form, the CDR3 reads TGTGCCAGCAGCCAAGTAACGGGGATTAGCTCCTACGAGCAGTACTTC.

The genes are TRBV27 and TRBJ2-5; tentatively, D is TRBD1 or TRBD2 (5 bases each). CDR3 length: 15 residues. Germline values: CDR1 MNHEY, CDR2 SMNVEV (reference sequence). Between the trimmed V and J ends, which lost 6 bases and 3 bases, there was a span of 17 bases. The CDR3 sequence is CASSPVGPPKETQYF. The CDR3 bases are TGTGCCAGCAGCCCCGTGGGACCTCCAAAAGAGACCCAGTACTTC.